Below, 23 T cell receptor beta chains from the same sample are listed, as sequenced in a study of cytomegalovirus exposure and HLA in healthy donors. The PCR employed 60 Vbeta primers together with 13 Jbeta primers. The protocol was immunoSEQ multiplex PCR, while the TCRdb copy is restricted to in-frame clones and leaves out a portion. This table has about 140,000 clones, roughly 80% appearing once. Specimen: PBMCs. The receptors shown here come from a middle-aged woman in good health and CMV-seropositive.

Here the CDR3 reads CAWSVQGAGAGANVLTF. Here the CDR3 DNA reads TGTGCCTGGAGTGTACAGGGGGCAGGCGCTGGGGCCAACGTCCTGACTTTC. This sequence joins TRBV30 and TRBJ2-6, with 9 bases aligning to TRBD1. V lost 0 bases, J lost 2 bases, and 5 bases stayed unmatched. This CDR3 contains 17 residues. Germline CDR1 GTSNPN, CDR2 SVGIG (reference sequence).

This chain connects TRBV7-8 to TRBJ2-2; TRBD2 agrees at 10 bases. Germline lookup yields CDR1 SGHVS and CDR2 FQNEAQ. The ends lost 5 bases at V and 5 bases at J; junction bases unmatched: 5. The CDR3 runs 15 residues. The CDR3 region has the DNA TGTGCCAGCAGCGAAGCGGGAGGGGCGACCGGGGAGCTGTTTTTT. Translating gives CASSEAGGATGELFF. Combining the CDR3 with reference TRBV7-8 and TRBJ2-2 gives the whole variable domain GAGVSQSPRYKVAKRGQDVALRCDPISGHVSLFWYQQALGQGPEFLTYFQNEAQLDKSGLPSDRFFAERPEGSVSTLKIQRTQQEDSAVYLCASSEAGGATGELFFGEGSRLTVL.

CDR3 DNA sequence: TGTGCCAGCCTACCTGGGACTAGCGGAAACAATGAGCAGTTCTTC. Translation: CASLPGTSGNNEQFF. The J gene is TRBJ2-1, the V gene TRBV7-9; 11 bases line up with TRBD2. V trimming: 8 bases; J trimming: 5 bases; junction bases outside the gene matches: 8. The CDR3 extends over 15 amino acids. The germline V gene has CDR1 SEHNR and CDR2 FQNEAQ (reference sequence).

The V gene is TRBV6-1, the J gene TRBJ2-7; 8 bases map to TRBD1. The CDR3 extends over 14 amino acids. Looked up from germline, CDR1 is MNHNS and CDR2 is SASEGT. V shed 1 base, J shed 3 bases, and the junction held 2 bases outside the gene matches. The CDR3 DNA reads TGTGCCAGCAGTGAAGGCAGGGGGCTCTACGAGCAGTACTTC. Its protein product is CASSEGRGLYEQYF.

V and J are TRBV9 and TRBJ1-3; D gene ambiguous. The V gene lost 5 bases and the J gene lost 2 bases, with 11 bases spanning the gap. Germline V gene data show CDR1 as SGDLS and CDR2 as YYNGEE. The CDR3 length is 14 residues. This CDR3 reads CASSSEGPGNTIYF. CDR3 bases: TGTGCCAGCAGTTCCGAGGGTCCTGGAAACACCATATATTTT. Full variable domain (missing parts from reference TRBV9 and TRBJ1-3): DSGVTQTPKHLITATGQRVTLRCSPRSGDLSVYWYQQSLDQGLQFLIQYYNGEERAKGNILERFSAQQFPDLHSELNLSSLELGDSALYFCASSSEGPGNTIYFGEGSWLTVV.

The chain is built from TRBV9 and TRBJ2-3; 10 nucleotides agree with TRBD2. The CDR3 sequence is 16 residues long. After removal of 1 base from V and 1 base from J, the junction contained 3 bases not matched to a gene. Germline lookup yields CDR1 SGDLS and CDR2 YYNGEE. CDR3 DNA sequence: TGTGCCAGCAGCGTACTAGCGGGGGCCCGCACAGATACGCAGTATTTT. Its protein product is CASSVLAGARTDTQYF.

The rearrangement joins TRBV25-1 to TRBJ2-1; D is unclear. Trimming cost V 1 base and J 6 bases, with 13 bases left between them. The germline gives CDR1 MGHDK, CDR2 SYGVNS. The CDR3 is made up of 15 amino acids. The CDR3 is CASSESWASSNEQFF. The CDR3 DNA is TGTGCCAGCAGTGAATCCTGGGCCAGTAGCAATGAGCAGTTCTTC.

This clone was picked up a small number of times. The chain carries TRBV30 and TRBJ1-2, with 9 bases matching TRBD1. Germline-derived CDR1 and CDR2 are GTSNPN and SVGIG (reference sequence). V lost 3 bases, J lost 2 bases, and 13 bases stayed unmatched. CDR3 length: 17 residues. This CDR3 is CAWRYPGQGSANYGYTF. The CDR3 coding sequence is TGTGCCTGGAGGTATCCGGGACAGGGATCTGCCAACTATGGCTACACCTTC.

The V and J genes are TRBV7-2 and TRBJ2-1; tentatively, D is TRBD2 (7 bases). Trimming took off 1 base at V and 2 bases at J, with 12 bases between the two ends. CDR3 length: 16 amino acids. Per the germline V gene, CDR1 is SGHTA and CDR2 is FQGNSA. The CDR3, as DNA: TGTGCCAGCAGCTTAGAGGGGGGGTGGGCCTACAATGAGCAGTTCTTC. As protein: CASSLEGGWAYNEQFF.

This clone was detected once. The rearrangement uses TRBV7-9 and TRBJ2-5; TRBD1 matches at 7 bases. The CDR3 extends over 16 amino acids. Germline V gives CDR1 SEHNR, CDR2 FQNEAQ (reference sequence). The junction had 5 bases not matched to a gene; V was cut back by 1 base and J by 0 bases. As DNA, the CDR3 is TGTGCCAGCAGCTTAGAGGGACAGACCGACCAAGAGACCCAGTACTTC. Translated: CASSLEGQTDQETQYF.

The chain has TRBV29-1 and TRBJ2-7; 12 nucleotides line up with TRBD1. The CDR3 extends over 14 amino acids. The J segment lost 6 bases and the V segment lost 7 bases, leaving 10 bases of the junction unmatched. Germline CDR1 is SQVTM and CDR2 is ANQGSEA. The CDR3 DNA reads TGCAGCGCCACCCCCGGGACAGGGGGCGGCGAGCAGTACTTC. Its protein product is CSATPGTGGGEQYF.

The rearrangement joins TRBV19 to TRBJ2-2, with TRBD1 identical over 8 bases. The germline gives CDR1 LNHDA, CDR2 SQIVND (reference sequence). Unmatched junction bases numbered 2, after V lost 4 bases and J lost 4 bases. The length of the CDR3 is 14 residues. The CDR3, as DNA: TGTGCCAGTAGTAAAGGACAGGGCACCGGGGAGCTGTTTTTT. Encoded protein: CASSKGQGTGELFF.

The CDR3 DNA is TGTGCCAGCAGCTCCGACAAATACAATGAGCAGTTCTTC. As protein: CASSSDKYNEQFF. The chain has TRBV6-5 and TRBJ2-1; no definite D call. CDR1 and CDR2 (germline): MNHEY, SVGAGI. This CDR3 spans 13 amino acids. V was clipped by 6 bases and J by 4 bases, with 10 bases between them.

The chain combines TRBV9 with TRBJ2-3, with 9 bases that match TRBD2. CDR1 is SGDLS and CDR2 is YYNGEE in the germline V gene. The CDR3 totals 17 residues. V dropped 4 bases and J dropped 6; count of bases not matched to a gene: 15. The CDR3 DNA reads TGTGCCAGCAGCTCTTCTACTAGCGGGCAAAAAGAGGATACGCAGTATTTT. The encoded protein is CASSSSTSGQKEDTQYF.

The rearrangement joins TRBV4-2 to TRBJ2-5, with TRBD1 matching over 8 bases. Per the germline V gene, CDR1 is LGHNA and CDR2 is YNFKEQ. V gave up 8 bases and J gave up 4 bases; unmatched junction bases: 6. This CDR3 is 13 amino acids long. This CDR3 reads CASAVDRGETQYF. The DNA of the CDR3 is TGTGCCAGCGCAGTCGACAGGGGAGAGACCCAGTACTTC.

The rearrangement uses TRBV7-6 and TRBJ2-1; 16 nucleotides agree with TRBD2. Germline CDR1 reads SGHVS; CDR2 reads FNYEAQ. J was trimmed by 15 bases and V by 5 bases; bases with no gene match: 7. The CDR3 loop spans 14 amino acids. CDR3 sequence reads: CASSAAGTSGGAFF. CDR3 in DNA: TGTGCCAGCAGCGCGGCCGGGACTAGCGGGGGGGCGTTCTTC.

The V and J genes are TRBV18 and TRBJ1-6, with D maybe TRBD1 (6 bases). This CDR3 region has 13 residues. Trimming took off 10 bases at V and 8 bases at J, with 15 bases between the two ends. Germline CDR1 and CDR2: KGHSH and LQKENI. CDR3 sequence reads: CATGQFQDSPLHF. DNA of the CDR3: TGTGCCACAGGACAGTTCCAGGATTCACCCCTCCACTTT. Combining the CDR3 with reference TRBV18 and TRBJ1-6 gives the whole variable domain NAGVMQNPRHLVRRRGQEARLRCSPMKGHSHVYWYRQLPEEGLKFMVYLQKENIIDESGMPKERFSAEFPKEGPSILRIQQVVRGDSAAYFCATGQFQDSPLHFGNGTRLTVT.

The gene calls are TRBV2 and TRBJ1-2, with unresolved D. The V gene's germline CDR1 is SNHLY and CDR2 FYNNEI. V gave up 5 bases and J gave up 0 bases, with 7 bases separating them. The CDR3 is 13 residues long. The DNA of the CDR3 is TGTGCCAGCAGTAAGACTTCTAACTATGGCTACACCTTC. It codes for CASSKTSNYGYTF.

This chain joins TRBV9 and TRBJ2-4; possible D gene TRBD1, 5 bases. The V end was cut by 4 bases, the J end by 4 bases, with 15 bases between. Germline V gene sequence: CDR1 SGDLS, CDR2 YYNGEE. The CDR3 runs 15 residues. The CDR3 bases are TGTGCCAGCAGCAAAGGGGAAAGGGGAAAAAACATTCAGTACTTC. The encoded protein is CASSKGERGKNIQYF.

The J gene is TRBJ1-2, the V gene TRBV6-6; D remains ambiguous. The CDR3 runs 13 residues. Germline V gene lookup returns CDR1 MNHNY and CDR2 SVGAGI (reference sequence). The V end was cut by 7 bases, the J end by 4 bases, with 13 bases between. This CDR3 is CASTPGQSYGYTF. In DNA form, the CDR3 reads TGTGCCAGCACCCCTGGGCAATCCTATGGCTACACCTTC.

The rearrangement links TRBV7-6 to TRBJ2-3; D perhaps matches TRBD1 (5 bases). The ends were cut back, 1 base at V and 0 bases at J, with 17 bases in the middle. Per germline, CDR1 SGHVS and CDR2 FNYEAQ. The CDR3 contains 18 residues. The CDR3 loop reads CASSLEAGPAQSTDTQYF. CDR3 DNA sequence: TGTGCCAGCAGCTTAGAGGCAGGGCCGGCCCAAAGCACAGATACGCAGTATTTT. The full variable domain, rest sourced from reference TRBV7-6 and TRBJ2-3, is GAGVSQSPRYKVTKRGQDVALRCDPISGHVSLYWYRQALGQGPEFLTYFNYEAQQDKSGLPNDRFSAERPEGSISTLTIQRTEQRDSAMYRCASSLEAGPAQSTDTQYFGPGTRLTVL.

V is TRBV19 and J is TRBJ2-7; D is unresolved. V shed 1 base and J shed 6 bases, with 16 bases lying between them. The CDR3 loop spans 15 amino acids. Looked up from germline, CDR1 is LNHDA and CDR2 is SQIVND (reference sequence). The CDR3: CASSIVGSGPSEQYF. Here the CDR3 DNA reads TGTGCCAGTAGTATAGTGGGCAGTGGGCCGAGCGAGCAGTACTTC.

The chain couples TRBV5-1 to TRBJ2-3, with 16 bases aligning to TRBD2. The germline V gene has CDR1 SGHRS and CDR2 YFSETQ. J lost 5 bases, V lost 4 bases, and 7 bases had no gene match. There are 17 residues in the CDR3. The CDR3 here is CASSPGTSGGALDTQYF. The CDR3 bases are TGCGCCAGCAGCCCCGGGACTAGCGGGGGGGCATTAGATACGCAGTATTTT.